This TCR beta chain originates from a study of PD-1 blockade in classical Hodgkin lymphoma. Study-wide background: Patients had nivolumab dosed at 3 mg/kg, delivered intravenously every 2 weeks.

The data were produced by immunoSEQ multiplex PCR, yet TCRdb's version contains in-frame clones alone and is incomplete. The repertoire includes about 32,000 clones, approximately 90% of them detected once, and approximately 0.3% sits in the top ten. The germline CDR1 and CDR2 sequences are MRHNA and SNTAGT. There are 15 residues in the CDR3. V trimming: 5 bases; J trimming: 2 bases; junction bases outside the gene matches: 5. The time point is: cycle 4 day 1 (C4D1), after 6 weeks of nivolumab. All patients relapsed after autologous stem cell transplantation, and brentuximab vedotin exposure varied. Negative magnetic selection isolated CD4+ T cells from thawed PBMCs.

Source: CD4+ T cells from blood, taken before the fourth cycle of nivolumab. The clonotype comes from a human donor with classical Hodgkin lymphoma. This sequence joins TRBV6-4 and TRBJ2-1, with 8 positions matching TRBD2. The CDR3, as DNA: TGTGCCAGCAGTCCTACTAGCGGTACCTACAATGAGCAGTTCTTC. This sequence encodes CASSPTSGTYNEQFF.